This TCR beta chain was obtained from a study of blood T cell repertoires in COVID-19. Some clones are missing from TCRdb's copy, which holds only in-frame ones; the method was immunoSEQ multiplex PCR. The data hold 110,000 to 150,000 clones, with more than 60% observed a single time. The length of the CDR3 is 15 residues. V lost 2 bases to trimming and J lost 0 bases, with 8 bases between them. Germline assignment: CDR1 MNHNY and CDR2 SVGAGI (reference sequence). The sequencing input was peripheral blood. This receptor was identified in a woman aged 60 to 75 with acute or convalescent COVID-19. The chain employs TRBV6-6 and TRBJ1-3; D gene ambiguous. CDR3 in amino acids: CASSYEGISGNTIYF. DNA for the CDR3: TGTGCCAGCAGTTACGAGGGAATCTCTGGAAACACCATATATTTT.